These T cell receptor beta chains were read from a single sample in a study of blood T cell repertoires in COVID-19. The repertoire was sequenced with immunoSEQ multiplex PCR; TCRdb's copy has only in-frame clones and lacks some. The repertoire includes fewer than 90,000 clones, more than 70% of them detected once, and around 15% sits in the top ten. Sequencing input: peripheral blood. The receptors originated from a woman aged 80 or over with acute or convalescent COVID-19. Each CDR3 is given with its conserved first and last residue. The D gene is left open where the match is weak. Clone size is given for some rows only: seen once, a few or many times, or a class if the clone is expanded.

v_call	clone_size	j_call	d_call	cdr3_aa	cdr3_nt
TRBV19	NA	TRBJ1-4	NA	CASSIPGPEKLFF	TGTGCCAGTAGTATCCCCGGTCCCGAAAAACTGTTTTTT
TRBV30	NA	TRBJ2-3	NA	CAWHPVGALTDTQYF	TGTGCCTGGCACCCCGTGGGGGCCCTTACAGATACGCAGTATTTT
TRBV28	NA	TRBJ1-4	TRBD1	CASSLYGTVNEKLFF	TGTGCCAGCAGTTTATATGGGACAGTTAATGAAAAACTGTTTTTT
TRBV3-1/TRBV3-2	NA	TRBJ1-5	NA	CASSQAGRGEQPQHF	TGTGCCAGCAGCCAGGCCGGAAGGGGCGAACAGCCCCAGCATTTT
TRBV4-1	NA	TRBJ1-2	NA	CASSQRRDEPGYTF	TGCGCCAGCAGCCAACGCAGGGATGAGCCTGGCTACACCTTC
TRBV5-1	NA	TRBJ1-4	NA	CASSSSGTTNEKLFF	TGCGCCAGCAGCTCCTCCGGGACAACTAATGAAAAACTGTTTTTT
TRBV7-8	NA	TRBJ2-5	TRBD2	CASSFTWTSGGETQYF	TGTGCCAGCAGCTTCACCTGGACTAGCGGGGGGGAGACCCAGTACTTC
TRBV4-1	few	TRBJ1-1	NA	CASSRYSEIYTEAFF	TGCGCCAGCAGCCGGTATTCAGAAATATACACTGAAGCTTTCTTT
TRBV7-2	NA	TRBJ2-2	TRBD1	CASSLNRGLDTGELFF	TGTGCCAGCAGCTTAAACAGGGGGCTTGACACCGGGGAGCTGTTTTTT
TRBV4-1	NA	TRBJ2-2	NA	CASSQDPPVVGELFF	TGCGCCAGCAGCCAAGATCCCCCAGTCGTCGGGGAGCTGTTTTTT
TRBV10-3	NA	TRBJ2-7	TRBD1	CAISVTGQAPYEQYF	TGTGCCATCAGTGTAACGGGACAGGCTCCCTACGAGCAGTACTTC
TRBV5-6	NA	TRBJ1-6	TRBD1	CASSTGGLYYNSPLHF	TGTGCCAGCAGCACAGGGGGTCTTTATTATAATTCACCCCTCCACTTT
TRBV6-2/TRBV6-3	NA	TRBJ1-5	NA	CASSRSGGTQPQHF	TGTGCCAGCAGCAGAAGCGGGGGTACTCAGCCCCAGCATTTT
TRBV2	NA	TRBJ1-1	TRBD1	CASDDTGGNTEAFF	TGTGCCAGCGATGATACAGGGGGAAACACTGAAGCTTTCTTT
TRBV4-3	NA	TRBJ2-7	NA	CASSQDHLGGYEQYF	TGCGCCAGCAGCCAAGATCACCTCGGGGGCTACGAGCAGTACTTC
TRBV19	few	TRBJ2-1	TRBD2	CASMRLAGDNEQFF	TGTGCCAGTATGAGACTAGCGGGGGACAATGAGCAGTTCTTC
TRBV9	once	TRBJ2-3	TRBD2	CASSVGEQRGYTDTQYF	TGTGCCAGCAGCGTAGGGGAGCAGCGGGGATACACAGATACGCAGTATTTT
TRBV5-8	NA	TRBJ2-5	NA	CASTRGYQETQYF	TGTGCCAGCACCCGGGGGTACCAAGAGACCCAGTACTTC
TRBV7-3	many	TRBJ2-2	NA	CASSLLRENTGELFF	TGTGCCAGCAGCTTACTGAGGGAGAACACCGGGGAGCTGTTTTTT
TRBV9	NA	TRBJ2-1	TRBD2	CASSVGLSVRAGAVNEQFF	TGTGCCAGCAGCGTAGGGTTATCTGTGCGAGCGGGGGCCGTCAATGAGCAGTTCTTC
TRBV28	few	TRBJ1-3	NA	CASSLFRGAWSGNTIYF	TGTGCCAGCAGTTTATTCCGGGGGGCTTGGTCTGGAAACACCATATATTTT
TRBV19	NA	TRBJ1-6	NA	CASSLPNSPLHF	TGTGCCAGTAGCCTACCTAATTCACCCCTCCACTTT
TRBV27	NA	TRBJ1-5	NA	CASSLKAGFRSNQPQHF	TGTGCCAGCAGTTTAAAGGCGGGGTTTCGGAGCAATCAGCCCCAGCATTTT
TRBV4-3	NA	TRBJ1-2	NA	CASSQDPESDYTF	TGCGCCAGCAGCCAAGATCCGGAGTCCGACTACACCTTC
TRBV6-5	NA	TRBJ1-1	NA	CASSSGGSTEAFF	TGTGCCAGCAGTTCTGGGGGGAGCACTGAAGCTTTCTTT
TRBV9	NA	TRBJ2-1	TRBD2	CASSGSGGRPYNEQFF	TGTGCCAGCAGCGGCTCGGGGGGGAGGCCGTACAATGAGCAGTTCTTC
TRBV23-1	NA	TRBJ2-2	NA	CASSPNRESRNTGELFF	TGCGCCAGCAGCCCAAACAGGGAATCGAGGAACACCGGGGAGCTGTTTTTT
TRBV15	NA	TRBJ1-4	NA	CATARDYRYEKLFF	TGTGCCACCGCTCGGGATTATCGATATGAAAAACTGTTTTTT
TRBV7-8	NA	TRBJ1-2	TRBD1	CASSLRSGTGGLGRSPYGYTF	TGTGCCAGCAGCTTAAGGTCCGGGACAGGGGGCCTCGGAAGATCCCCCTATGGCTACACCTTC
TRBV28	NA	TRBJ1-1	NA	CASSEGGRTEAFF	TGTGCCAGCAGTGAGGGCGGGAGGACTGAAGCTTTCTTT
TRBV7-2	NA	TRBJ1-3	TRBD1	CASSWDSAGNTIYF	TGTGCCAGCAGCTGGGACAGTGCTGGAAACACCATATATTTT
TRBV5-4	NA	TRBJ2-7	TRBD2	CASSLAGTSGGYEQYF	TGTGCCAGCAGCTTGGCCGGGACTAGCGGGGGCTACGAGCAGTACTTC
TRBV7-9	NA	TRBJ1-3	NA	CASSQAGGSGNTIYF	TGTGCCAGCAGTCAGGCCGGGGGCTCTGGAAACACCATATATTTT
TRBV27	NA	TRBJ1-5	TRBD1	CASSLPGTGGRWNQPQHF	TGTGCCAGCAGTTTACCCGGGACAGGGGGGCGATGGAATCAGCCCCAGCATTTT
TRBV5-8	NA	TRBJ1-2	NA	CASSLRGLGIYGYTF	TGTGCCAGCAGCTTAAGAGGACTAGGTATCTATGGCTACACCTTC
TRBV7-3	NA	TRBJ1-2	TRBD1	CASSLRGGRGFNYGYTF	TGTGCCAGCAGCTTAAGAGGGGGCAGGGGATTTAACTATGGCTACACCTTC
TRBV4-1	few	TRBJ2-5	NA	CASSQEGLREETQYF	TGCGCCAGCAGCCAAGAGGGGCTACGGGAAGAGACCCAGTACTTC
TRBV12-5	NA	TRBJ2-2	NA	CASGWESRNTGELFF	TGTGCTAGTGGTTGGGAGTCGAGGAACACCGGGGAGCTGTTTTTT
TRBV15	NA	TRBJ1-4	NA	CATSRDGVANEKLFF	TGTGCCACCAGCAGAGATGGTGTAGCTAATGAAAAACTGTTTTTT
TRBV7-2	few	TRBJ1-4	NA	CASSPSRQTVNEKLFF	TGTGCCAGCAGCCCCTCCCGACAGACCGTAAATGAAAAACTGTTTTTT
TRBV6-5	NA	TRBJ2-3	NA	CASSHPGRGTDTQYF	TGTGCCAGCAGCCACCCGGGCAGGGGCACAGATACGCAGTATTTT
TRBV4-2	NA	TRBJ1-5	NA	CASSLEQGSLSQPQHF	TGTGCCAGCAGTCTCGAACAGGGATCCCTTAGTCAGCCCCAGCATTTT
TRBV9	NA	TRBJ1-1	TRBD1	CASSPRTGDLNTEAFF	TGTGCCAGCAGCCCCAGGACAGGGGACTTAAACACTGAAGCTTTCTTT
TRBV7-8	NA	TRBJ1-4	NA	CASSLDGEVGEKLFF	TGTGCCAGCAGCTTAGATGGGGAGGTGGGTGAAAAACTGTTTTTT
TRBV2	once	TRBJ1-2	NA	CASISSGDYGYTF	TGTGCCAGTATATCCTCGGGGGACTATGGCTACACCTTC
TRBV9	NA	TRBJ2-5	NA	CASSPGGGGRQETQYF	TGTGCCAGCAGCCCAGGTGGAGGGGGCCGGCAAGAGACCCAGTACTTC
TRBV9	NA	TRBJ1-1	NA	CASSVGRGGTEAFF	TGTGCCAGCAGCGTAGGGAGGGGTGGGACTGAAGCTTTCTTT
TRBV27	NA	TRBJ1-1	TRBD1	CASSGQGGWTEAFF	TGTGCCAGCAGTGGACAGGGGGGTTGGACTGAAGCTTTCTTT